These T cell receptor beta chains were read from a single sample in a study of regulatory T cells in long-lasting Graves disease. MiXCR was run by TCRdb on the multiplex PCR reads, yielding one entry per CDR3 protein. The table lists roughly 440,000 distinct CDR3 sequences, about a sixth of them singletons, with roughly 23% in the top ten. The data were also submitted as part of a second study, on T cells in Graves' hyperthyroidism and ophthalmopathy.

The sample consisted of peripheral blood mononuclear cells (PBMCs), taken at new diagnosis, from a patient treated with antithyroid drugs. The origin of the receptors is a woman between 18 and 29 years old with Graves disease. Each CDR3 is given with its conserved first and last residue.

v_call,cdr3_length,cdr3_aa
TRBV14,17,CASSQGRGGRAYNEQFF
TRBV12-3/TRBV12-4,14,CASTSDRVSYEQYF
TRBV20-1,14,CSARGFGFGNEQYF
TRBV5-1,17,CASSLPGLAGNYNEQFF
TRBV20-1,12,CSADLAPSEQYF
TRBV3-1,13,CASSQDWAGEQFF
TRBV5-4,14,CASSAQGGHTEAFF
TRBV6-1,15,CASSSGQVGGNIQYF
TRBV7-2,15,CASSLVSGPHNEQFF
TRBV11-2,16,CASSFIVMTGYNEQFF
TRBV6-1,15,CASSPNPYDTGELFF
TRBV19,17,CASSIWKISGKVNEQFF
TRBV20-1,16,CSATGVASARVGEQFF
TRBV28,15,CASSKIGLPTNVLTF
TRBV6-1,14,CASSVKTFNSPLHF
TRBV15,12,CATSIRTDTQYF
TRBV6-1,14,CASRGRDRVNEQYF
TRBV6-1,17,CASTPQGFPSGANVLTF
TRBV9,14,CASSVEVGDTEAFF
TRBV5-6,14,CASSLERYQETQYF
TRBV27,13,CASKLAGGLEQYF
TRBV5-6,11,CASSLGGAEDF
TRBV20-1,20,CSARGTGTADTSGRLGEQFF
TRBV20-1,14,CSAELMRENYGYTF
TRBV27,13,CASASGRTDTQYF
TRBV20-1,15,CSASATSGRFNEQFF
TRBV5-1,15,CASSSTGGAKNIQYF
TRBV20-1,12,CSANPIDNEQFF
TRBV25-1,14,CASSAGSYNSPLHF
TRBV3-1,15,CASSPGQGGSYEQYF
TRBV24-1,15,CATSVAGDSTDTQYF
TRBV30,16,CAWSVRRGTANYEQYF